The 13 T cell receptor beta chains below were found in one sample sequenced in a study of vaccination effects on CD4 cells after COVID-19. The table came from immunoSEQ multiplex PCR; TCRdb's copy has only in-frame clones and leaves some out. The sample gives roughly 35,000 clones, more than 70% of which show up once; about 27% is in the top ten. Which antigens these TCRs recognize remains unknown. Before any sequencing was done, the ViraFEST assay used viral peptide pools to expand antigen-specific CD4+ T cells. CD4+ T cells were isolated after less than 13 days of culture. Vaccine recipients, nucleocapsid antibody negative, had no prior SARS-CoV-2 infection. This material consisted of CD4+ T cells from PBMCs cultured with HCoV-OC43 spike peptides, taken before COVID-19 vaccination. Subset: HCoV-OC43 spike overlapping peptide pool stimulation. Source of these receptors: a human donor who received a COVID-19 vaccine.

This chain joins TRBV6-1 and TRBJ1-5, with unresolved D. Germline CDR1 MNHNS, CDR2 SASEGT. The CDR3 length is 15 residues. Trimming removed 10 bases from V and 2 bases from J, with 18 bases in between. The CDR3 coding sequence is TGTGCCACCCGACTCACAATGGTAGGCAATCAGCCCCAGCATTTT. It yields the protein CATRLTMVGNQPQHF.

The rearrangement uses TRBV9 and TRBJ1-2, with a tentative D call TRBD1 (6 bases). The CDR3 sequence is 14 residues long. CDR1 and CDR2 (germline): SGDLS, YYNGEE. Trimming left V 4 bases short and J 6 bases short, with 16 bases between. CDR3 residues: CASSLMGASNGYTF. The CDR3 nucleotides are TGTGCCAGCAGCTTGATGGGGGCGTCAAATGGCTACACCTTC.

This clone was observed a few times. The chain carries TRBV30 and TRBJ2-7, with D perhaps TRBD2 (5 bases). Germline CDR1 GTSNPN, CDR2 SVGIG (reference sequence). The CDR3 has 14 residues. The CDR3, as DNA: TGTGCAATCAGAAATTGGCGGGTTCCCTACGAGCAGTACTTC. It codes for CAIRNWRVPYEQYF.

The rearrangement joins TRBV29-1 to TRBJ2-1; D possibly corresponds to TRBD1 (6 bases). The CDR3 is made up of 13 amino acids. CDR1 is SQVTM and CDR2 is ANQGSEA in the germline V gene. V was trimmed by 5 bases and J by 8 bases, leaving 16 bases between them. The CDR3 reads CSVPSTGLDEQFF. The DNA for the CDR3 is TGCAGCGTTCCTTCGACAGGTCTAGATGAGCAGTTCTTC.

This chain joins TRBV7-2 and TRBJ1-4; D is uncertain. The CDR3 sequence is 13 residues long. Germline-derived CDR1 and CDR2 are SGHTA and FQGNSA. The germline V and J ends were trimmed by 1 base and 5 bases, with 5 bases remaining between them. In nucleotides, the CDR3 is TGTGCCAGCAGCTTAGGCCAGAATGAAAAACTGTTTTTT. This codes for CASSLGQNEKLFF.

This chain joins TRBV11-1 and TRBJ2-3, with 7 positions matching TRBD2. Germline loops: CDR1 SGHAT, CDR2 FQDESV (reference sequence). V lost 5 bases to trimming and J lost 0 bases; unmatched junction nucleotides: 5. The CDR3 is made up of 15 amino acids. CDR3 protein: CASSLLAASTDTQYF. CDR3 bases: TGTGCCAGCAGCCTCCTAGCGGCTAGCACAGATACGCAGTATTTT.

The V and J genes are TRBV2 and TRBJ1-2, with a possible D match to TRBD1 (6 bases). Trimming left V 5 bases short and J 8 bases short, with 9 bases between. The CDR3 sequence is 11 residues long. Germline values: CDR1 SNHLY, CDR2 FYNNEI. This chain's CDR3 is CASSYRDGYTF. Written as DNA, the CDR3 is TGTGCCAGCAGTTACAGGGACGGCTACACCTTC.

Only one count was recorded for this clone. The V and J genes are TRBV2 and TRBJ2-1; 10 positions agree with TRBD1. Per germline, CDR1 SNHLY and CDR2 FYNNEI. The CDR3 is 15 amino acids. The J segment lost 9 bases and the V segment lost 4 bases, leaving 9 bases of the junction unmatched. This CDR3 reads CASSVRQGAGGEQFF. The DNA of the CDR3 is TGTGCCAGCAGTGTACGACAGGGGGCGGGAGGTGAGCAGTTCTTC.

V gene TRBV5-1 combines with J gene TRBJ2-2, with TRBD2 identical over 12 bases. Germline lookup yields CDR1 SGHRS and CDR2 YFSETQ. This CDR3 region has 16 residues. The V segment lost 4 bases and the J segment 5 bases; nucleotides outside the gene matches: 6. As DNA, the CDR3 is TGCGCCAGCAGCCGGACTAGCGGGGTTGGAACCGGGGAGCTGTTTTTT. Its protein product is CASSRTSGVGTGELFF.

This clone was recorded a few times. The rearrangement joins TRBV7-9 to TRBJ1-5; tentatively, D is TRBD1 (5 bases). The CDR3 contains 13 residues. Trimming removed 8 bases from V and 2 bases from J, with 10 bases in between. CDR1 and CDR2 from the germline V gene are SEHNR and FQNEAQ (reference sequence). CDR3 sequence: CASSAQGNQPQHF. In nucleotides, the CDR3 is TGTGCCAGCTCGGCACAGGGCAATCAGCCCCAGCATTTT.

The chain uses TRBV7-9 and TRBJ2-1, with 8 nucleotides matching TRBD2. This CDR3 is built from 17 residues. The V segment lost 5 bases and the J segment 6 bases; nucleotides outside the gene matches: 15. CDR1 and CDR2 from the germline V gene are SEHNR and FQNEAQ (reference sequence). As DNA, the CDR3 is TGTGCCAGCAGCCAGATGGGAACCGGGACTAGGGGCAATGAGCAGTTCTTC. Protein product: CASSQMGTGTRGNEQFF.

This clone has a handful of counts. This chain uses TRBV10-3 with TRBJ2-7; 10 bases fit TRBD2. The J segment lost 6 bases and the V segment lost 2 bases, leaving 7 bases of the junction unmatched. CDR1 is ENHRY, CDR2 SYGVKD, per germline. The CDR3 is 15 residues long. CDR3: CAISERVVAGGEQYF. In DNA, the CDR3 is TGTGCCATCAGTGAGAGGGTGGTAGCGGGGGGCGAGCAGTACTTC.

V is TRBV7-2 and J is TRBJ2-3; D gene ambiguous. Germline values: CDR1 SGHTA, CDR2 FQGNSA. The V gene lost 4 bases and the J gene lost 0 bases, with 8 bases spanning the gap. The length of the CDR3 is 14 residues. CDR3: CASSSRVSTDTQYF. As DNA, the CDR3 is TGTGCCAGCAGCTCCCGCGTTAGCACAGATACGCAGTATTTT.